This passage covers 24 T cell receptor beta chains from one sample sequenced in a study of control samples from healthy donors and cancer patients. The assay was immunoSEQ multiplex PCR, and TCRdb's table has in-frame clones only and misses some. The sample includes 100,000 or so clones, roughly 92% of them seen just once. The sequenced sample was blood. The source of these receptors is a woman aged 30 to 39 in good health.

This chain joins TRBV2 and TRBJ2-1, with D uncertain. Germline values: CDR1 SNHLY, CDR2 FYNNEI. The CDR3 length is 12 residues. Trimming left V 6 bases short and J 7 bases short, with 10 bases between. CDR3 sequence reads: CASRQSTNEQFF. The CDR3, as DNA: TGTGCCAGCAGGCAGTCTACGAATGAGCAGTTCTTC.

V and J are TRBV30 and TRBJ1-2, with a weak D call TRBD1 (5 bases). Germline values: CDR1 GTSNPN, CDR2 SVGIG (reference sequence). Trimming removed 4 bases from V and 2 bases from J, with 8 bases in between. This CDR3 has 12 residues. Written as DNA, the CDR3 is TGTGCCTGGAAGGGGTTGAACTATGGCTACACCTTC. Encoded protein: CAWKGLNYGYTF.

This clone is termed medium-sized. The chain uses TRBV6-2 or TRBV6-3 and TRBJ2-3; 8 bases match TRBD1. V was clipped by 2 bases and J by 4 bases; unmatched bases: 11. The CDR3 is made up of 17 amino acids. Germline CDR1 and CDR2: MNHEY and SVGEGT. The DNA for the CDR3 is TGTGCCAGCAGTTACGACCCGACAGGGGAAAGTGCAGATACGCAGTATTTT. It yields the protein CASSYDPTGESADTQYF.

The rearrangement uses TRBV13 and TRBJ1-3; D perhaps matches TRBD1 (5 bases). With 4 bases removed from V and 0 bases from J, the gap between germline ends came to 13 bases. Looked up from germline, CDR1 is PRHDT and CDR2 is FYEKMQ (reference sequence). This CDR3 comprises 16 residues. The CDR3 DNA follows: TGTGCCAGCAGCTCCCGGGACGGGGGCTCTGGAAACACCATATATTTT. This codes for CASSSRDGGSGNTIYF.

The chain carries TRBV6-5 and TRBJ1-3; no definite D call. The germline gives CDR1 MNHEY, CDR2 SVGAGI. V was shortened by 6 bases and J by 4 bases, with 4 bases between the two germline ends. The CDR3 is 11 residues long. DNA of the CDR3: TGTGCCAGCAGCCTCGGAAACACCATATATTTT. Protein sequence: CASSLGNTIYF.

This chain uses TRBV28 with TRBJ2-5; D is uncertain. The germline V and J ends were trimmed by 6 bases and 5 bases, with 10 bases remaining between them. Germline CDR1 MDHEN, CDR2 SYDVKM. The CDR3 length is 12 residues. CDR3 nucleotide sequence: TGTGCCAGCAGCCCATGGGTGGAGACCCAGTACTTC. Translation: CASSPWVETQYF.

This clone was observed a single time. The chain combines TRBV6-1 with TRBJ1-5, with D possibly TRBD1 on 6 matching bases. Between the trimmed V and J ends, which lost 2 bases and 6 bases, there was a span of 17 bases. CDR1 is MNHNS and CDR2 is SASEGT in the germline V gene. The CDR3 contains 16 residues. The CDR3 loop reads CASSEPTQGKGQPQHF. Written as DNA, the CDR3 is TGTGCCAGCAGTGAACCCACACAGGGTAAGGGTCAGCCCCAGCATTTT.

DNA for the CDR3: TGCGCCAGCAGCCCTGATACGGGGGGGACCACAGATACGCAGTATTTT. Protein: CASSPDTGGTTDTQYF. The rearrangement links TRBV5-1 to TRBJ2-3; 8 nucleotides line up with TRBD2. The CDR3 runs 16 residues. Trimming removed 4 bases from V and 2 bases from J; junction bases left unmatched: 9. Germline lookup yields CDR1 SGHRS and CDR2 YFSETQ.

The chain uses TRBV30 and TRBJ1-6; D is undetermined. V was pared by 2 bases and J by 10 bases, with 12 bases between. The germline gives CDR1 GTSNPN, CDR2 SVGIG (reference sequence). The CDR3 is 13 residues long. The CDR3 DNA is TGTGCCTGGAGTACGGGGAAATTGTCACCCCTCCACTTT. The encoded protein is CAWSTGKLSPLHF.

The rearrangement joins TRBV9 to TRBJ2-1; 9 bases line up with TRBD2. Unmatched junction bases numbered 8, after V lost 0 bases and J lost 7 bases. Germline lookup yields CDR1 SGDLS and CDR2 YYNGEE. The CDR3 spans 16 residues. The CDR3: CASSVGSSGAGNEQFF. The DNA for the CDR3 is TGTGCCAGCAGCGTAGGTTCTAGCGGGGCGGGGAATGAGCAGTTCTTC.

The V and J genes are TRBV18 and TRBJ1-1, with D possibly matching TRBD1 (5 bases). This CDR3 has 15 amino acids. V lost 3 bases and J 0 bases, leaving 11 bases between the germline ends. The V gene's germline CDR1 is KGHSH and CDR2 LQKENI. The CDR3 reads CASSPLGDLNTEAFF. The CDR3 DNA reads TGTGCCAGCTCACCGTTGGGGGACCTGAACACTGAAGCTTTCTTT. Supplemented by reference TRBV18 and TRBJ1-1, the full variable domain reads NAGVMQNPRHLVRRRGQEARLRCSPMKGHSHVYWYRQLPEEGLKFMVYLQKENIIDESGMPKERFSAEFPKEGPSILRIQQVVRGDSAAYFCASSPLGDLNTEAFFGQGTRLTVV.

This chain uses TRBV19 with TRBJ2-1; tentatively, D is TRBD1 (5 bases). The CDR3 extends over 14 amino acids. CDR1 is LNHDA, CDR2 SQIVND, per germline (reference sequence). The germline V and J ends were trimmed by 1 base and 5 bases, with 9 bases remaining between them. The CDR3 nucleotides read TGTGCCAGTAGTATAGTAGCCAGGGACAATGAGCAGTTCTTC. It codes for CASSIVARDNEQFF.

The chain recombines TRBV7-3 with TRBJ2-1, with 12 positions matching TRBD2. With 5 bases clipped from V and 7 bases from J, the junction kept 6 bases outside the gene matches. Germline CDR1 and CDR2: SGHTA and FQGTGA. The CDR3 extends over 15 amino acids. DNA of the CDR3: TGTGCCAGCAGCATCGGACTAGCGGGGATAAATGAGCAGTTCTTC. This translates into CASSIGLAGINEQFF. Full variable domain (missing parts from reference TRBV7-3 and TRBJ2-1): GAGVSQTPSNKVTEKGKYVELRCDPISGHTALYWYRQSLGQGPEFLIYFQGTGAADDSGLPNDRFFAVRPEGSVSTLKIQRTERGDSAVYLCASSIGLAGINEQFFGPGTRLTVL.

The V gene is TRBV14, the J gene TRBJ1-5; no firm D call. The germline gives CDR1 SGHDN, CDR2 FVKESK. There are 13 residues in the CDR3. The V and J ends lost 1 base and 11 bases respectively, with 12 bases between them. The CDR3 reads CASSQVPGGSQHF. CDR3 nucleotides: TGTGCCAGCAGCCAAGTCCCCGGAGGGTCCCAGCATTTT.

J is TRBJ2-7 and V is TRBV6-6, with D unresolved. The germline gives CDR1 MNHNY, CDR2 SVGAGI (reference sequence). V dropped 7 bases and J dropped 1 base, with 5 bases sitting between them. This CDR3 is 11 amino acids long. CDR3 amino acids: CASTDSYEQYF. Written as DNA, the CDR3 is TGTGCCAGCACAGATTCCTACGAGCAGTACTTC.

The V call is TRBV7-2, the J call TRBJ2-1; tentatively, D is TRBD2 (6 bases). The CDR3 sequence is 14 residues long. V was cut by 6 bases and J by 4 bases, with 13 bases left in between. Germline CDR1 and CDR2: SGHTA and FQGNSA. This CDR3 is CASRGTQYYNEQFF. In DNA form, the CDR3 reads TGTGCCAGCAGGGGGACTCAATATTACAATGAGCAGTTCTTC.

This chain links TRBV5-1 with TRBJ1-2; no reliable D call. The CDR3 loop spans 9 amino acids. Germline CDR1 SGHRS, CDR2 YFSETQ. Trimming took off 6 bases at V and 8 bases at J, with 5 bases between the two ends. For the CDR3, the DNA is TGCGCCAGCATGAGGGGCTACACCTTC. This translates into CASMRGYTF.

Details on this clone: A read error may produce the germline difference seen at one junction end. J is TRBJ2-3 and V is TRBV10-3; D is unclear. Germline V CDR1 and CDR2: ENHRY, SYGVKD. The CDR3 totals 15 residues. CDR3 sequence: CAISGDIGFTDTHYF. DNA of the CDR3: TGTGCCATCAGTGGAGACATTGGGTTCACAGATACGCATTATTTT.

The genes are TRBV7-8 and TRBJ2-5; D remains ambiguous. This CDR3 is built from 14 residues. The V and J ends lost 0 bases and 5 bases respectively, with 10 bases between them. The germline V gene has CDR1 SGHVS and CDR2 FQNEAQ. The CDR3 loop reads CASSLARVGETQYF. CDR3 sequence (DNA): TGTGCCAGCAGCTTAGCAAGGGTAGGGGAGACCCAGTACTTC. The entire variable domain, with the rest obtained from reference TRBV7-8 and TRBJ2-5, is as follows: GAGVSQSPRYKVAKRGQDVALRCDPISGHVSLFWYQQALGQGPEFLTYFQNEAQLDKSGLPSDRFFAERPEGSVSTLKIQRTQQEDSAVYLCASSLARVGETQYFGPGTRLLVL.

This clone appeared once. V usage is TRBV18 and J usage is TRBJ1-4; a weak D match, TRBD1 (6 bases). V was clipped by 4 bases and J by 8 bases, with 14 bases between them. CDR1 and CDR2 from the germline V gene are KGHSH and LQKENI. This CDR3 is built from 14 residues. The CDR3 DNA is TGTGCCAGCTCACGCCGGGACATAAACGAAAAACTGTTTTTT. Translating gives CASSRRDINEKLFF. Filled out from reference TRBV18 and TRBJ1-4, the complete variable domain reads NAGVMQNPRHLVRRRGQEARLRCSPMKGHSHVYWYRQLPEEGLKFMVYLQKENIIDESGMPKERFSAEFPKEGPSILRIQQVVRGDSAAYFCASSRRDINEKLFFGSGTQLSVL.

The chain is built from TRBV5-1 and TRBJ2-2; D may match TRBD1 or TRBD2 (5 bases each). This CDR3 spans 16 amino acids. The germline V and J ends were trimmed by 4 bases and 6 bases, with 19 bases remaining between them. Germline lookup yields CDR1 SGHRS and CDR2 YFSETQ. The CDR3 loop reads CASSPRTGTRPGELFF. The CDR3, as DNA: TGCGCCAGCAGCCCCCGAACCGGGACCCGTCCCGGGGAGCTGTTTTTT.

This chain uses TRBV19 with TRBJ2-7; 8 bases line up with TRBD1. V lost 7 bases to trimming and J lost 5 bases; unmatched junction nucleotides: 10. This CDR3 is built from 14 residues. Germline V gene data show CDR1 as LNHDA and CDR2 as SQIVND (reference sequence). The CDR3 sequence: CASTPGQGLDEQYF. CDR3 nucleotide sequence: TGTGCCAGTACTCCCGGACAGGGTTTAGACGAGCAGTACTTC.

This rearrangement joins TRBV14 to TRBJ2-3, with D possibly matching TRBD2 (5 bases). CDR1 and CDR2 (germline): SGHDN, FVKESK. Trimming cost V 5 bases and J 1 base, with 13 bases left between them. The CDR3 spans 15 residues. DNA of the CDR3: TGTGCCAGCAGCTTACTCGGAGGAGGCACAGATACGCAGTATTTT. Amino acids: CASSLLGGGTDTQYF. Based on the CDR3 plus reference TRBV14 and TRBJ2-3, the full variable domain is EAGVTQFPSHSVIEKGQTVTLRCDPISGHDNLYWYRRVMGKEIKFLLHFVKESKQDESGMPNNRFLAERTGGTYSTLKVQPAELEDSGVYFCASSLLGGGTDTQYFGPGTRLTVL.

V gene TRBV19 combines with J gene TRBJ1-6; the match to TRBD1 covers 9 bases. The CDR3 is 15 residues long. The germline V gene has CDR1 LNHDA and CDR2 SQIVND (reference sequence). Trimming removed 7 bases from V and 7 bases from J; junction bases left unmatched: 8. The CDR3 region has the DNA TGTGCCAGTAAGGAGGGGACAGGGCGGAATTCACCCCTCCACTTT. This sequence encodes CASKEGTGRNSPLHF.